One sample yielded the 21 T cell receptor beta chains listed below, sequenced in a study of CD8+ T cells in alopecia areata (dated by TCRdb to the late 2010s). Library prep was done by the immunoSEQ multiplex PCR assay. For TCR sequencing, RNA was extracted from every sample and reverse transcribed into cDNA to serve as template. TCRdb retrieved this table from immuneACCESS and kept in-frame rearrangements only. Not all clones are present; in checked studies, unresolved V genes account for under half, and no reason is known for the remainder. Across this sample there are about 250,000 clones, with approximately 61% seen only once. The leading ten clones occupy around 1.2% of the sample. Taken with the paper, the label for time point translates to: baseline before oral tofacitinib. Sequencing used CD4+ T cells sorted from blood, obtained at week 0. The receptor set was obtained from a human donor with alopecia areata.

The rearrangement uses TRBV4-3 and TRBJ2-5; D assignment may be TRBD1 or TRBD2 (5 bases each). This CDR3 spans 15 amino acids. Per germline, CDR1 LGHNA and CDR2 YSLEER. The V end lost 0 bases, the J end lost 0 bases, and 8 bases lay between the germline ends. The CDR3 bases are TGCGCCAGCAGCCAAGAGGGACGGTACCAAGAGACCCAGTACTTC. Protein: CASSQEGRYQETQYF.

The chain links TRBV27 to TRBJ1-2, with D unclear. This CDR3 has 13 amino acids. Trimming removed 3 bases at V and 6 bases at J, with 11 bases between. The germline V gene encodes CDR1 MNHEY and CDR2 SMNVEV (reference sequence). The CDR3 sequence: CASSFKGGDGYTF. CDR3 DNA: TGTGCCAGCAGTTTCAAGGGTGGGGATGGCTACACCTTC.

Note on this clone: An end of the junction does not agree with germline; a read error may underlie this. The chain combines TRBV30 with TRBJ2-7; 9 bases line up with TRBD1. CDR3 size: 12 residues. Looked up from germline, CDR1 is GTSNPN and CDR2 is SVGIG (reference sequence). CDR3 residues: CAWSNPGQGAVF. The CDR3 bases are TGTGCCTGGAGTAACCCGGGACAGGGTGCTGTCTTC.

The CDR3 DNA reads as TGTGCCAGCTCACCATCAGGGAATGCGGAGACCCAGTACTTC. This sequence encodes CASSPSGNAETQYF. This rearrangement joins TRBV18 to TRBJ2-5, with D possibly TRBD1 on 5 matching bases. The CDR3 is made up of 14 amino acids. Germline V CDR1 and CDR2: KGHSH, LQKENI. Trimming cost V 2 bases and J 5 bases, with 12 bases left between them.

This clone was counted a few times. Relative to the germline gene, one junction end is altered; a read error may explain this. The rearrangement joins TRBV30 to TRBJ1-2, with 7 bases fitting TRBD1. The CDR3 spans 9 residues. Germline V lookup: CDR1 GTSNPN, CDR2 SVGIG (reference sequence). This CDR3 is CAWSPGQHF. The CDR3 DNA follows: TGTGCCTGGAGTCCGGGACAGCACTTC.

CDR3 in amino acids: CSVVHRGSYEQYF. The CDR3 DNA reads as TGCAGCGTTGTTCATCGCGGCTCCTACGAGCAGTACTTC. The chain has TRBV29-1 and TRBJ2-7; D unclear. V was clipped by 4 bases and J by 0 bases, with 10 bases between them. Per the germline V gene, CDR1 is SQVTM and CDR2 is ANQGSEA. This CDR3 is 13 amino acids long.

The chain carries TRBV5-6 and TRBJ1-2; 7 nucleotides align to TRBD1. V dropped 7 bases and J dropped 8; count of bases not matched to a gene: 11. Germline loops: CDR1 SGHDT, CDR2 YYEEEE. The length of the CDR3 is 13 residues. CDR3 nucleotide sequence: TGTGCCAGCGGAAAACAGGGGCTGAGCGGCTACACCTTC. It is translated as CASGKQGLSGYTF.

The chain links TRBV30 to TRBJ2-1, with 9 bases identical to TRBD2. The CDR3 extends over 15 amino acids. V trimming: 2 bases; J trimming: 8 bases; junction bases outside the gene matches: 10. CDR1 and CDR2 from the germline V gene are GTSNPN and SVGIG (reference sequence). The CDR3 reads CAWSLSGLAGDEQFF. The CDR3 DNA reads TGTGCCTGGAGTCTTTCGGGACTAGCCGGGGATGAGCAGTTCTTC.

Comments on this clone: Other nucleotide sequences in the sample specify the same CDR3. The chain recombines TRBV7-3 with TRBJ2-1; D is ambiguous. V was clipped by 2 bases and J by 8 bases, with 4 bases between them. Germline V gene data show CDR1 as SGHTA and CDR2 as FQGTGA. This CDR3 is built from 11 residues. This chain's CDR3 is CASSLGDEQFF. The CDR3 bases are TGTGCCAGCAGCTTAGGCGATGAGCAGTTCTTC.

The CDR3 reads CASSQHLGQGESYEQYF. In nucleotides, the CDR3 is TGCGCCAGCAGCCAACATTTAGGGCAGGGCGAGAGCTACGAGCAGTACTTC. The rearrangement uses TRBV4-1 and TRBJ2-7; perhaps TRBD1 as D (5 bases). The CDR3 is made up of 17 amino acids. Germline CDR1 reads MGHRA; CDR2 reads YSYEKL. The V gene lost 2 bases and the J gene lost 3 bases, with 20 bases spanning the gap.

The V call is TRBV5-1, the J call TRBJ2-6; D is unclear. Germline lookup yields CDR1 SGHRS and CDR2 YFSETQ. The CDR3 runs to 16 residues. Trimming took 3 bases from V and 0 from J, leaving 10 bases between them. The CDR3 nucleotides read TGCGCCAGCAGCTCATCAACCTACTCTGGGGCCAACGTCCTGACTTTC. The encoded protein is CASSSSTYSGANVLTF.

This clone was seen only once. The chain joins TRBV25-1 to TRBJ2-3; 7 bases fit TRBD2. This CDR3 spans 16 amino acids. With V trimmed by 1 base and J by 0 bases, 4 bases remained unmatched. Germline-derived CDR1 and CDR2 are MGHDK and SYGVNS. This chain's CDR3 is CASSEFLAVSTDTQYF. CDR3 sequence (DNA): TGTGCCAGCAGTGAATTCCTAGCGGTTAGCACAGATACGCAGTATTTT.

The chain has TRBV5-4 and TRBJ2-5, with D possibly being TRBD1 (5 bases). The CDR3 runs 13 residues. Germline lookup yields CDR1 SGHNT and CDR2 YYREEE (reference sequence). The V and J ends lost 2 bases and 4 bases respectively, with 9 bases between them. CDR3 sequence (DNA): TGTGCCAGCAGCTTAGGGGTTTCAGAGACCCAGTACTTC. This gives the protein CASSLGVSETQYF.

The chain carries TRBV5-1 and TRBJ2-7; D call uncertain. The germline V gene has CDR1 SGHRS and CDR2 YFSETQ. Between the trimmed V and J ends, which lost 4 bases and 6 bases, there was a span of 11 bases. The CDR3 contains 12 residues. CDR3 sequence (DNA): TGCGCCAGCAGCGTTCCGTCTGGCGAGCAGTACTTC. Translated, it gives CASSVPSGEQYF. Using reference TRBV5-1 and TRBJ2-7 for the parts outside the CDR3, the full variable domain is KAGVTQTPRYLIKTRGQQVTLSCSPISGHRSVSWYQQTPGQGLQFLFEYFSETQRNKGNFPGRFSGRQFSNSRSEMNVSTLELGDSALYLCASSVPSGEQYFGPGTRLTVT.

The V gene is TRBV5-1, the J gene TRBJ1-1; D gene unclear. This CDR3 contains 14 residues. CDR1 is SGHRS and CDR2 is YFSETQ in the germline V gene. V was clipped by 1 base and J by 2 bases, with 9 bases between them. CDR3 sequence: CASSLLSSNTEAFF. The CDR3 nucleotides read TGCGCCAGCAGCTTGCTCTCAAGCAACACTGAAGCTTTCTTT.

CDR3 DNA: TGTGCCAGCAGTGTTAAAGAGACCCAGTACTTC. It specifies CASSVKETQYF. The chain links TRBV6-1 to TRBJ2-5, with D unresolved. This CDR3 contains 11 residues. V was trimmed by 4 bases and J by 3 bases, leaving 3 bases between them. Per germline, CDR1 MNHNS and CDR2 SASEGT.

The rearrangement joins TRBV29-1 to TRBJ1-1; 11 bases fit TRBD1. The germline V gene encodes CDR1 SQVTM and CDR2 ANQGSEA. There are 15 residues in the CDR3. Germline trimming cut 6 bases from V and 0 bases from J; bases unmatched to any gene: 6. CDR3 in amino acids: CSVSGTGGLNTEAFF. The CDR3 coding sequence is TGCAGCGTGTCCGGGACAGGGGGTTTGAACACTGAAGCTTTCTTT. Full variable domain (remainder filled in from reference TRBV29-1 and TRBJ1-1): SAVISQKPSRDICQRGTSLTIQCQVDSQVTMMFWYRQQPGQSLTLIATANQGSEATYESGFVIDKFPISRPNLTFSTLTVSNMSPEDSSIYLCSVSGTGGLNTEAFFGQGTRLTVV.

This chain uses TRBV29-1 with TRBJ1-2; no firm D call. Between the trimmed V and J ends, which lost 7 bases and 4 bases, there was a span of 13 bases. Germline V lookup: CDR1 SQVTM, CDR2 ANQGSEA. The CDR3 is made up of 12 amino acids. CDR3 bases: TGCAGCGGGGTCTGGCCGGTCTATGGCTACACCTTC. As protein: CSGVWPVYGYTF.

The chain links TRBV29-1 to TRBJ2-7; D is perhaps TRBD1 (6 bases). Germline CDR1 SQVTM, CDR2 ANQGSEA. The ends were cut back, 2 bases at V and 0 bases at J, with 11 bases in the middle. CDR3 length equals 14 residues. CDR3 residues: CSVELGAGSYEQYF. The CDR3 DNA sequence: TGCAGCGTTGAACTGGGGGCCGGCTCCTACGAGCAGTACTTC.

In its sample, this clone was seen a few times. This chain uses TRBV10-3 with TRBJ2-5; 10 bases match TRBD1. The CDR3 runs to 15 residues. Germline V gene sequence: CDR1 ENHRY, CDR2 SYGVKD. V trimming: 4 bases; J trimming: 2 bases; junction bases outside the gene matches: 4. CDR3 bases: TGTGCCATCAGTGGGGACAGGGGATTTCAAGAGACCCAGTACTTC. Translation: CAISGDRGFQETQYF.

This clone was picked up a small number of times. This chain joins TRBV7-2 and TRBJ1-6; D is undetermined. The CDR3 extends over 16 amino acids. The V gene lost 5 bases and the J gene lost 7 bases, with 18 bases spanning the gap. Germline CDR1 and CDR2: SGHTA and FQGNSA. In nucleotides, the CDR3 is TGTGCCAGCAGCCTCATGTGGGGATCTGGGAATTCACCCCTCCACTTT. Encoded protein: CASSLMWGSGNSPLHF.